These T cell receptor beta chains were read from a single sample in a study of OX40 agonist ivuxolimab in advanced cancers. Data came from immunoSEQ multiplex PCR; TCRdb stores just in-frame clones and leaves some out. Here the sample spans 47,000 or so clones, more than 85% being singletons. This material consisted of CD4+ or CD8+ T cells sorted from blood, taken in a trial of the OX40 agonist ivuxolimab. The receptors derive from an adult with an advanced solid tumor such as melanoma, head and neck, liver or kidney cancer. Both conserved end residues are part of each CDR3. The order of the fields is J gene, D gene, clone size, V gene, CDR3 protein, CDR3 DNA. D genes are given only for firm matches. Clone size is stated in some rows and not others, as once, few, many or a class when expanded.

j_gene: TRBJ1-6
d_gene: NA
abundance: NA
v_gene: TRBV7-8
CDR3aa: CASSFNYNSPLHF
CDR3nt: TGTGCCAGCAGCTTCAACTATAATTCACCCCTCCACTTT

j_gene: TRBJ1-2
d_gene: NA
abundance: NA
v_gene: TRBV9
CDR3aa: CASSVVAGATYGYTF
CDR3nt: TGTGCCAGCAGCGTAGTTGCAGGGGCTACCTATGGCTACACCTTC

j_gene: TRBJ1-2
d_gene: TRBD1
abundance: NA
v_gene: TRBV29-1
CDR3aa: CSVDSTGAYGYTF
CDR3nt: TGCAGCGTTGATTCTACAGGGGCCTATGGCTACACCTTC

j_gene: TRBJ2-3
d_gene: NA
abundance: NA
v_gene: TRBV7-9
CDR3aa: CASSLVNREIGTDTQYF
CDR3nt: TGTGCCAGCAGCTTAGTCAACCGGGAGATCGGCACAGATACGCAGTATTTT

j_gene: TRBJ2-4
d_gene: NA
abundance: NA
v_gene: TRBV28
CDR3aa: CASSLYLEGPKNIQYF
CDR3nt: TGTGCCAGCAGTTTGTACCTCGAGGGGCCCAAAAACATTCAGTACTTC

j_gene: TRBJ2-2
d_gene: NA
abundance: NA
v_gene: TRBV5-6
CDR3aa: CASSRAGELFF
CDR3nt: TGTGCCAGCAGCCGGGCCGGGGAGCTGTTTTTT

j_gene: TRBJ2-7
d_gene: NA
abundance: NA
v_gene: TRBV5-1
CDR3aa: CASSLRGDEEYF
CDR3nt: TGCGCCAGCAGCTTAAGGGGGGACGAGGAGTACTTC

j_gene: TRBJ2-7
d_gene: NA
abundance: NA
v_gene: TRBV18
CDR3aa: CASSPMDSYEQYF
CDR3nt: TGTGCCAGCTCACCGATGGACAGCTACGAGCAGTACTTC

j_gene: TRBJ2-7
d_gene: TRBD2
abundance: NA
v_gene: TRBV29-1
CDR3aa: CSVHSPGTSGRASYEQYF
CDR3nt: TGCAGCGTTCACAGCCCCGGGACTAGCGGGAGGGCCTCCTACGAGCAGTACTTC

j_gene: TRBJ1-1
d_gene: TRBD1
abundance: once
v_gene: TRBV6-6
CDR3aa: CASSFTGGRGEAFF
CDR3nt: TGTGCCAGCAGTTTTACAGGGGGCCGTGGTGAAGCTTTCTTT

j_gene: TRBJ1-1
d_gene: NA
abundance: NA
v_gene: TRBV5-6
CDR3aa: CASSPGGDTEAFF
CDR3nt: TGTGCCAGCAGCCCCGGGGGGGACACTGAAGCTTTCTTT

j_gene: TRBJ2-7
d_gene: TRBD1
abundance: NA
v_gene: TRBV30
CDR3aa: CAWADRGYEQYF
CDR3nt: TGTGCCTGGGCAGACAGGGGCTACGAGCAGTACTTC

j_gene: TRBJ2-5
d_gene: NA
abundance: NA
v_gene: TRBV9
CDR3aa: CASSVAGGVQETQYF
CDR3nt: TGTGCCAGCAGCGTAGCTGGGGGAGTCCAAGAGACCCAGTACTTC

j_gene: TRBJ1-1
d_gene: TRBD1
abundance: NA
v_gene: TRBV2
CDR3aa: CASNRLRYQGAETEAFF
CDR3nt: TGTGCCAGCAACAGACTACGTTATCAGGGGGCTGAAACTGAAGCTTTCTTT

j_gene: TRBJ1-2
d_gene: NA
abundance: NA
v_gene: TRBV29-1
CDR3aa: CSVGDGYTF
CDR3nt: TGCAGCGTTGGGGATGGCTACACCTTC

j_gene: TRBJ2-7
d_gene: TRBD2
abundance: NA
v_gene: TRBV6-5
CDR3aa: CATQPLLAGGSEQYF
CDR3nt: TGTGCCACCCAGCCCCTTCTAGCGGGGGGGTCCGAGCAGTACTTC

j_gene: TRBJ2-3
d_gene: NA
abundance: NA
v_gene: TRBV27
CDR3aa: CASTPQGSDTQYF
CDR3nt: TGTGCCAGCACCCCCCAGGGGTCAGATACGCAGTATTTT

j_gene: TRBJ1-1
d_gene: NA
abundance: NA
v_gene: TRBV4-3
CDR3aa: CASSQDMGSTEAFF
CDR3nt: TGCGCCAGCAGCCAAGATATGGGGAGCACTGAAGCTTTCTTT

j_gene: TRBJ1-2
d_gene: TRBD1
abundance: NA
v_gene: TRBV27
CDR3aa: CASKTGFYGYTF
CDR3nt: TGTGCCAGTAAGACAGGGTTCTATGGCTACACCTTC

j_gene: TRBJ2-5
d_gene: TRBD1
abundance: NA
v_gene: TRBV5-1
CDR3aa: CASSPQTGSETQYF
CDR3nt: TGCGCCAGCAGCCCACAGACAGGGTCGGAGACCCAGTACTTC

j_gene: TRBJ2-7
d_gene: NA
abundance: NA
v_gene: TRBV4-1
CDR3aa: CASSQREGSFPYEQYF
CDR3nt: TGCGCCAGCAGCCAACGCGAAGGGTCCTTCCCCTACGAGCAGTACTTC

j_gene: TRBJ2-1
d_gene: NA
abundance: NA
v_gene: TRBV27
CDR3aa: CASSLRFTDGQFF
CDR3nt: TGTGCCAGCAGTTTAAGATTTACAGACGGGCAGTTCTTC

j_gene: TRBJ2-3
d_gene: TRBD2
abundance: NA
v_gene: TRBV6-1
CDR3aa: CASSEGRELDTQYF
CDR3nt: TGTGCCAGCAGTGAAGGGCGGGAGTTAGATACGCAGTATTTT

j_gene: TRBJ1-2
d_gene: TRBD1
abundance: NA
v_gene: TRBV5-1
CDR3aa: CASSPRLTGANYGYTF
CDR3nt: TGCGCCAGCAGCCCGAGACTAACAGGGGCTAACTATGGCTACACCTTC

j_gene: TRBJ2-5
d_gene: TRBD2
abundance: NA
v_gene: TRBV15
CDR3aa: CATSRTSKETQYF
CDR3nt: TGTGCCACCAGCAGGACTAGCAAAGAGACCCAGTACTTC

j_gene: TRBJ1-1
d_gene: NA
abundance: NA
v_gene: TRBV7-8
CDR3aa: CASSLTGYTEAFF
CDR3nt: TGTGCCAGCAGCTTAACAGGTTACACTGAAGCTTTCTTT

j_gene: TRBJ2-1
d_gene: NA
abundance: many
v_gene: TRBV19
CDR3aa: CARGVRVHNEQFF
CDR3nt: TGTGCCAGGGGGGTCAGGGTGCACAATGAGCAGTTCTTC

j_gene: TRBJ2-3
d_gene: TRBD2
abundance: once
v_gene: TRBV5-1
CDR3aa: CASSYLRTSANTDTQYF
CDR3nt: TGCGCCAGCAGCTATCTCCGGACTAGCGCGAACACAGATACGCAGTATTTT

j_gene: TRBJ2-4
d_gene: TRBD2
abundance: NA
v_gene: TRBV28
CDR3aa: CASSLTSGRALAKNIQYF
CDR3nt: TGTGCCAGCAGTCTCACTAGCGGGAGGGCTTTAGCCAAAAACATTCAGTACTTC

j_gene: TRBJ2-1
d_gene: NA
abundance: NA
v_gene: TRBV4-2
CDR3aa: CASNRGGPSEQFF
CDR3nt: TGTGCCAGCAACAGGGGGGGGCCCTCTGAGCAGTTCTTC

j_gene: TRBJ2-2
d_gene: TRBD2
abundance: NA
v_gene: TRBV2
CDR3aa: CASSGRESTGELFF
CDR3nt: TGTGCCAGCAGTGGGCGGGAGTCCACCGGGGAGCTGTTTTTT

j_gene: TRBJ1-2
d_gene: NA
abundance: NA
v_gene: TRBV9
CDR3aa: CASSVEPNRGDYGYTF
CDR3nt: TGTGCCAGCAGCGTAGAGCCGAATCGGGGGGATTATGGCTACACCTTC

j_gene: TRBJ2-1
d_gene: NA
abundance: NA
v_gene: TRBV6-5
CDR3aa: CASSYSERQWQFF
CDR3nt: TGTGCCAGCAGTTACTCGGAACGTCAGTGGCAGTTCTTC

j_gene: TRBJ2-1
d_gene: NA
abundance: NA
v_gene: TRBV7-9
CDR3aa: CASSEPSTRHEQFF
CDR3nt: TGTGCCAGCAGCGAACCCTCGACTAGGCATGAGCAGTTCTTC

j_gene: TRBJ1-3
d_gene: TRBD1
abundance: NA
v_gene: TRBV5-3
CDR3aa: CARIDRGIAGNTIYF
CDR3nt: TGTGCCAGAATCGACAGGGGAATCGCTGGAAACACCATATATTTT

j_gene: TRBJ1-1
d_gene: NA
abundance: once
v_gene: TRBV7-3
CDR3aa: CASRDTEAFF
CDR3nt: TGTGCCAGCAGGGACACTGAAGCTTTCTTT

j_gene: TRBJ2-1
d_gene: NA
abundance: NA
v_gene: TRBV4-1
CDR3aa: CASSLRLGYEQFF
CDR3nt: TGCGCCAGCAGCCTGAGACTAGGTTATGAGCAGTTCTTC

j_gene: TRBJ2-7
d_gene: NA
abundance: NA
v_gene: TRBV7-6
CDR3aa: CASSQGPRGGEQYF
CDR3nt: TGTGCCAGCAGCCAGGGCCCCAGGGGAGGGGAGCAGTACTTC

j_gene: TRBJ2-7
d_gene: TRBD1
abundance: once
v_gene: TRBV10-3
CDR3aa: CAIRTGGEQYF
CDR3nt: TGTGCCATCAGGACAGGGGGAGAGCAGTACTTC

j_gene: TRBJ2-1
d_gene: NA
abundance: NA
v_gene: TRBV7-5
CDR3aa: CARSLEDEFSYNEQFF
CDR3nt: TGTGCCAGAAGCTTAGAGGACGAGTTCTCCTACAATGAGCAGTTCTTC

j_gene: TRBJ2-3
d_gene: TRBD2
abundance: NA
v_gene: TRBV29-1
CDR3aa: CSVEDSPSGRAEDTQYF
CDR3nt: TGCAGCGTTGAAGATTCCCCTAGCGGGAGGGCCGAAGATACGCAGTATTTT

j_gene: TRBJ2-4
d_gene: NA
abundance: NA
v_gene: TRBV7-8
CDR3aa: CASSLNREVGNIQYF
CDR3nt: TGTGCCAGCAGCTTAAACAGGGAAGTGGGGAACATTCAGTACTTC

j_gene: TRBJ2-1
d_gene: TRBD2
abundance: once
v_gene: TRBV27
CDR3aa: CASSFIGTSYEQFF
CDR3nt: TGTGCCAGCAGCTTTATCGGGACTAGCTATGAGCAGTTCTTC

j_gene: TRBJ2-1
d_gene: NA
abundance: NA
v_gene: TRBV5-1
CDR3aa: CASSLEDPRREQFF
CDR3nt: TGCGCCAGCAGCTTGGAGGACCCACGGAGGGAGCAGTTCTTC

j_gene: TRBJ1-1
d_gene: NA
abundance: once
v_gene: TRBV6-5
CDR3aa: CASSYSSGGAEAFF
CDR3nt: TGTGCCAGCAGTTACTCGAGCGGGGGCGCTGAAGCTTTCTTT

j_gene: TRBJ1-1
d_gene: TRBD1
abundance: NA
v_gene: TRBV4-1
CDR3aa: CASSPTGSGNTEAFF
CDR3nt: TGCGCCAGCAGCCCGACAGGGAGTGGGAACACTGAAGCTTTCTTT

j_gene: TRBJ1-6
d_gene: NA
abundance: NA
v_gene: TRBV5-4
CDR3aa: CASSSGNSPLHF
CDR3nt: TGTGCCAGCAGCAGTGGTAATTCACCCCTCCACTTT

j_gene: TRBJ1-2
d_gene: NA
abundance: NA
v_gene: TRBV4-1
CDR3aa: CASSQVSGGDYGYTF
CDR3nt: TGCGCCAGCAGCCAAGTTTCGGGGGGCGACTATGGCTACACCTTC

j_gene: TRBJ1-3
d_gene: NA
abundance: NA
v_gene: TRBV7-9
CDR3aa: CASSLRDPGNTIYF
CDR3nt: TGTGCCAGCAGCCTACGGGACCCTGGAAACACCATATATTTT

j_gene: TRBJ2-1
d_gene: TRBD2
abundance: once
v_gene: TRBV7-9
CDR3aa: CASSPKPRGGLSEQFF
CDR3nt: TGTGCCAGCAGCCCTAAACCTCGGGGGGGCCTGTCAGAGCAGTTCTTC

j_gene: TRBJ2-7
d_gene: NA
abundance: NA
v_gene: TRBV5-4
CDR3aa: CASSRQAGYEQYF
CDR3nt: TGTGCCAGCAGCAGGCAGGCTGGCTACGAGCAGTACTTC

j_gene: TRBJ2-7
d_gene: NA
abundance: NA
v_gene: TRBV6-5
CDR3aa: CASRLYEQYF
CDR3nt: TGTGCCAGCAGGTTGTACGAGCAGTACTTC

j_gene: TRBJ1-2
d_gene: NA
abundance: NA
v_gene: TRBV5-4
CDR3aa: CASSLAPYGYTF
CDR3nt: TGTGCCAGCAGCTTGGCTCCATATGGCTACACCTTC

j_gene: TRBJ2-1
d_gene: NA
abundance: NA
v_gene: TRBV1
CDR3aa: CTSSQDLAAQFF
CDR3nt: TGCACCAGCAGCCAAGATTTGGCAGCCCAGTTCTTC

j_gene: TRBJ2-4
d_gene: NA
abundance: NA
v_gene: TRBV7-8
CDR3aa: CASSLVKGRAKNIQYF
CDR3nt: TGTGCCAGCAGCTTAGTCAAGGGGCGAGCCAAAAACATTCAGTACTTC